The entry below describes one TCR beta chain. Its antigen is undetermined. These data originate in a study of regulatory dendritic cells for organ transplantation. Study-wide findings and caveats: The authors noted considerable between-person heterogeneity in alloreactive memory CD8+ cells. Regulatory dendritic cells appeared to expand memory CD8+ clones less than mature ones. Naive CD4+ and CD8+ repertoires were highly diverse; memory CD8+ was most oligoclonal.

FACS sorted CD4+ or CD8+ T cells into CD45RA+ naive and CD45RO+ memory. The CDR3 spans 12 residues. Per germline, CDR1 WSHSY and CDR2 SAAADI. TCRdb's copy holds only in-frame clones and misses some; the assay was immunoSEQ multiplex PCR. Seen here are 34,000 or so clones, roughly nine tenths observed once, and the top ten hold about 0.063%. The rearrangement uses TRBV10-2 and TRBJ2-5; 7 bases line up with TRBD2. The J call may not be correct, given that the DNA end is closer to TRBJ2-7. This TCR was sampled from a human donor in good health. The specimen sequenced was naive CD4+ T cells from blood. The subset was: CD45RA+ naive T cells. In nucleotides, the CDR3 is TGCGCCAGCCGGGGAACTAGCGCCGAGCAGTACTTC. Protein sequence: CASRGTSAEQYF.